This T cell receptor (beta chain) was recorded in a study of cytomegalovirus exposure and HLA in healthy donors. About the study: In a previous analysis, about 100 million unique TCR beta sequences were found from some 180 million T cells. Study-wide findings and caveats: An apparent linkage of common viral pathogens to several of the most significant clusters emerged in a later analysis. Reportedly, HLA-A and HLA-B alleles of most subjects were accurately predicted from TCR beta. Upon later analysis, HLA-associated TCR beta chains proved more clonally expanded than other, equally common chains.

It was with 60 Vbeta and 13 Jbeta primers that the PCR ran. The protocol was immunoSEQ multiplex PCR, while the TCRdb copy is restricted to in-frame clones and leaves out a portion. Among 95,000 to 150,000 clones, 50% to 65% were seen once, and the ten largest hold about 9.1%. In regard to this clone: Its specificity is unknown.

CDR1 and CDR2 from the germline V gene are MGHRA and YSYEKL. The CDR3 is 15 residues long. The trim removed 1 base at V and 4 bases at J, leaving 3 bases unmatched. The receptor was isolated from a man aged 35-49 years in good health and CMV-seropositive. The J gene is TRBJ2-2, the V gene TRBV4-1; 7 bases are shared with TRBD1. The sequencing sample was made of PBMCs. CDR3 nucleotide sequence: TGCGCCAGCAGCCAAGGACAGGGACCCACCGGGGAGCTGTTTTTT. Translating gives CASSQGQGPTGELFF.